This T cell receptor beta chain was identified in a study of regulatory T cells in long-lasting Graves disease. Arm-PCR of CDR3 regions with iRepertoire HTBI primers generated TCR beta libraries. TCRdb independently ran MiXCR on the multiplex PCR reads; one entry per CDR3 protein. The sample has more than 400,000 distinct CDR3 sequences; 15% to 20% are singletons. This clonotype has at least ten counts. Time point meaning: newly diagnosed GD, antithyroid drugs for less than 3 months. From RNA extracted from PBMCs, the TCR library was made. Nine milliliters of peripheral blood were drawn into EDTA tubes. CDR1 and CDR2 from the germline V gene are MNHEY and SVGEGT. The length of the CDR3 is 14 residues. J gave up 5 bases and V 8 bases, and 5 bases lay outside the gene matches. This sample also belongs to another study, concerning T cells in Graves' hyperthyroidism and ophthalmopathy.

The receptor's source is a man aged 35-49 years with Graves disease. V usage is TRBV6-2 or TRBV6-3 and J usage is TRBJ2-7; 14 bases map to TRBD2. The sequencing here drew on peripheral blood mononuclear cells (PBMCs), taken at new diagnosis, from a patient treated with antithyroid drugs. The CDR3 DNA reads TGTGCCAGCCGAGGGACTAGCGGGAGTAACGAGCAGTACTTC. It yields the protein CASRGTSGSNEQYF.